This record concerns one TCR beta chain sequence. Trimming took off 5 bases at V and 4 bases at J, with 15 bases between the two ends. The CDR3 loop spans 15 amino acids. The germline gives CDR1 MDHEN, CDR2 SYDVKM. The sample originates from a study of blood T cell repertoires in COVID-19. Study-level information: PBMCs, B-cell-depleted T cells, or T cells were the source of the cDNA or gDNA that made up the material.

Source study methods: Estimation of nucleated cell counts was performed using reference gene primer amplification. Sequencing was performed with immunoSEQ multiplex PCR; in TCRdb, only in-frame clones are kept and a portion is missing. The DNA gave D and trimming, while V, J and clone size come from that table. The table lists around 340,000 clones, around nine tenths of them singletons. Up to 2 weeks before entering the study, exposed participants had met a COVID-19 case. This TCR was sampled from a woman in her 30s who had been exposed to COVID-19. This chain links TRBV28 with TRBJ2-1; D perhaps matches TRBD2 (5 bases). Sequenced input: PBMCs or T cells enriched from blood (not recorded which). The CDR3 region is CASSDRRTPYNEQFF. CDR3 nucleotides: TGTGCCAGCAGTGATAGGCGGACTCCATACAATGAGCAGTTCTTC.